This T cell receptor (beta chain) is from a study of monozygotic twins with inflammatory bowel disease. Regarding the study as a whole: In these data, no single strong IBD-associated signal or clonotype received support. Among T cells, the various subtypes were not distinguishable. Fewer clonotypes were shared with others by IBD patients than by healthy twins, especially with disease activity.

Comment on this clonotype: Its target is unknown.

This CDR3 spans 16 amino acids. The germline V gene has CDR1 DFQATT and CDR2 SNEGSKA (reference sequence). TCRdb reprocessed the 5' RACE reads, keeping one entry per CDR3 protein, no DNA. Its clone listing holds roughly 100,000 distinct CDR3 sequences. V and J are TRBV20-1 and TRBJ2-7; TCRdb picks TRBD1, but there is no DNA to check that call. Specimen: blood. This TCR came from a human donor with ulcerative colitis or Crohn's disease, or a healthy co-twin of an affected twin (not recorded which). CDR3 sequence reads: CSARHWTGLYSYEQYF.